The following is a T cell receptor (beta chain) sequence with its context. This CDR3 spans 18 amino acids. Germline V gene sequence: CDR1 LGHNA, CDR2 YSLEER. With V trimmed by 0 bases and J by 1 base, 2 bases remained unmatched. This entry is derived from a study of blood T cell repertoires in COVID-19. Original processing notes: Reference gene primer amplification gave estimated nucleated cell counts. Assay: immunoSEQ multiplex PCR; the TCRdb copy retains only in-frame clones and omits some. V and J calls and clone size are copied from that table; D and trimming were computed from the DNA. The data show roughly 220,000 clones, around 90% seen once.

The V call is TRBV4-3, the J call TRBJ2-2; 13 bases line up with TRBD2. What was sequenced was peripheral blood. This clonotype was obtained from a man aged 55-75 years with acute or convalescent COVID-19. CDR3 region: CASSQEGTSGVNTGELFF. The CDR3 DNA reads as TGCGCCAGCAGCCAAGAGGGGACTAGCGGGGTGAACACCGGGGAGCTGTTTTTT.